This T cell receptor beta chain was documented in a study of T cells in localized non-small cell lung cancer. TCRdb's table, derived via immunoSEQ multiplex PCR, lists solely in-frame clones and lacks some. Of about 13,000 clones listed, roughly 82% are singletons. Concerning this clone itself: Its antigen is as yet unknown.

Overall study findings and caveats: Uninvolved adjacent lung showed peak T cell clonality, exceeding tumor. Blood T cell density predicted longer survival; adjacent-lung clonality, shorter.

V lost 3 bases, J lost 1 base, and 11 bases lay in between. The CDR3 has 15 residues. Germline loops: CDR1 SGHDT, CDR2 YYEEEE. The receptor was isolated from a male donor aged 60 or over with stage I squamous cell lung carcinoma. The specimen was peripheral blood, collected before any cancer treatment. The rearrangement links TRBV5-6 to TRBJ1-5; D is undetermined. The CDR3: CASSYRGTSNQPQHF. The CDR3 DNA follows: TGTGCCAGCAGCTACCGGGGTACGAGCAATCAGCCCCAGCATTTT.